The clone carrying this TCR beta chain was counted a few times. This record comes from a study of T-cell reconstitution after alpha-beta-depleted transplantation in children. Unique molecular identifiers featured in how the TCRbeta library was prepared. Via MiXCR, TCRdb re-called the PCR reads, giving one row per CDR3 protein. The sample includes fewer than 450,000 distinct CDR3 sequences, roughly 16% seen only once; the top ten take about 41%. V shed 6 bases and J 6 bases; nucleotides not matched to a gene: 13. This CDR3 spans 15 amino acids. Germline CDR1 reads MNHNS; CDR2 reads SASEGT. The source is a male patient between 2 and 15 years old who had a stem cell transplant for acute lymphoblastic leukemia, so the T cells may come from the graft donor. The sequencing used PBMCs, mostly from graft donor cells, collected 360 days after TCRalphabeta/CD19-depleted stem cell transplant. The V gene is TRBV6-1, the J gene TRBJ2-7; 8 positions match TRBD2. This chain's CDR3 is CASSQPGLGLSEQYF. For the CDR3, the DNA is TGTGCCAGCAGCCAACCGGGACTAGGGCTTAGCGAGCAGTACTTC.